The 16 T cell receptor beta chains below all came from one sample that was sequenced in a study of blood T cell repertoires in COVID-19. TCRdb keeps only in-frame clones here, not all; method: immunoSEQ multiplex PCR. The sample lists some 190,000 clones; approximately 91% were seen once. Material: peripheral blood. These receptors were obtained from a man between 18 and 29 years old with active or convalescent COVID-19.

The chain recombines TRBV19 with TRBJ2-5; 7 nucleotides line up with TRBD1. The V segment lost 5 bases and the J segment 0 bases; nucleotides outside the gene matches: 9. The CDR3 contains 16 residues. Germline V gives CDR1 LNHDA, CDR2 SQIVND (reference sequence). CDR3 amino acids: CASSPRTGTYQETQYF. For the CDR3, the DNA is TGTGCCAGTAGTCCACGGACAGGCACGTACCAAGAGACCCAGTACTTC.

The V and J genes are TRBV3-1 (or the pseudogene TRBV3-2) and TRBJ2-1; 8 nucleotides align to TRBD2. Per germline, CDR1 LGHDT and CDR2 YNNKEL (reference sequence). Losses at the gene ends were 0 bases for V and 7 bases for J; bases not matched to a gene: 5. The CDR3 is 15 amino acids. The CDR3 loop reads CASSQDIASGNEQFF. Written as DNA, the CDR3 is TGTGCCAGCAGCCAAGATATCGCTAGCGGGAATGAGCAGTTCTTC.

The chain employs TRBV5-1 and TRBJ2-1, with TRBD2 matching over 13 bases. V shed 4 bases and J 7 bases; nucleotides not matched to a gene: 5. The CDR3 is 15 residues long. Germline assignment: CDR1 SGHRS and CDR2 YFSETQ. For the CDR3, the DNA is TGCGCCAGCAGCCCACTAGCGGGAGGGCCGAATGAGCAGTTCTTC. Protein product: CASSPLAGGPNEQFF.

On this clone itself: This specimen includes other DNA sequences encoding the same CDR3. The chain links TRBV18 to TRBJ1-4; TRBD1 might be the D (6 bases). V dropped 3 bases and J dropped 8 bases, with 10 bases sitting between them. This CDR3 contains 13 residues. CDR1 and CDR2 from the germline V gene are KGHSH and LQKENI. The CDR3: CASSPGAGEKLFF. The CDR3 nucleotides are TGTGCCAGCTCACCGGGGGCTGGGGAAAAACTGTTTTTT.

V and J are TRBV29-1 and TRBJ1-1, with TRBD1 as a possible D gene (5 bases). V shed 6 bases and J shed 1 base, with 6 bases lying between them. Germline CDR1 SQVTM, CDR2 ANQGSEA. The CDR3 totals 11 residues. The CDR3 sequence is CSVTGNTEAFF. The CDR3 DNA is TGCAGCGTAACAGGGAACACTGAAGCTTTCTTT.

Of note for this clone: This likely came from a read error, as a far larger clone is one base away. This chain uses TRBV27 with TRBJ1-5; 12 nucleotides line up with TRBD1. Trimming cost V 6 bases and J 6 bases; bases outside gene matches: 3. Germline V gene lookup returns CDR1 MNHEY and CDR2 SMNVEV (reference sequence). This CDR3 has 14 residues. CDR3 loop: CASRGQGAGQPQHF. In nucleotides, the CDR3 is TGTGCCAGCAGGGGACAGGGGGCGGGTCAGCCCCAGCATTTT.

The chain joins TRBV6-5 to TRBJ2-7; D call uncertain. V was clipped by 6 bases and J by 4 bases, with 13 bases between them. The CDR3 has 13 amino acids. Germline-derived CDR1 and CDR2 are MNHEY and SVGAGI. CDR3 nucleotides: TGTGCCAGCAGCCGACAATTCTCGTACGAGCAGTACTTC. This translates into CASSRQFSYEQYF.

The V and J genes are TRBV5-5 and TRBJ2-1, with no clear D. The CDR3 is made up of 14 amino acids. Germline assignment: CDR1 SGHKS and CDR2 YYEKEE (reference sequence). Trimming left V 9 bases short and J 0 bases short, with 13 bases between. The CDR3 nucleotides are TGTGCCAACATGGGCCAGAGCTCCTACAATGAGCAGTTCTTC. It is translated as CANMGQSSYNEQFF.

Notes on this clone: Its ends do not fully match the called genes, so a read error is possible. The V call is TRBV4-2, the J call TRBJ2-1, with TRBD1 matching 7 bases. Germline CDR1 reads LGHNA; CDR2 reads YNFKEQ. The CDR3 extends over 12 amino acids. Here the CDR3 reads CASSQNDRVLIF. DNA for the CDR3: TGTGCCAGCAGTCAGAACGACAGGGTTTTGATCTTC.

The CDR3: CASSQSTGLQETQYF. As DNA, the CDR3 is TGCGCCAGCAGCCAAAGTACGGGACTACAAGAGACCCAGTACTTC. The chain recombines TRBV4-1 with TRBJ2-5; 7 bases map to TRBD2. Germline-derived CDR1 and CDR2 are MGHRA and YSYEKL. This CDR3 contains 15 residues. The V segment lost 2 bases and the J segment 2 bases; nucleotides outside the gene matches: 5.

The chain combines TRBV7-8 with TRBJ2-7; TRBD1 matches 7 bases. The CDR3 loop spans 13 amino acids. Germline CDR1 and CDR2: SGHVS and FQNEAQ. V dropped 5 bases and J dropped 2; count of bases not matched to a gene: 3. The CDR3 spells CASSLGTAYEQYF. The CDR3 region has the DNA TGTGCCAGCAGCCTAGGGACAGCCTACGAGCAGTACTTC.

The CDR3 loop reads CASSLLGSRKGDTQYF. The CDR3 nucleotides read TGTGCCAGCAGCCTCCTCGGTAGCCGAAAGGGGGATACGCAGTATTTT. The chain joins TRBV3-1 (or the pseudogene TRBV3-2) to TRBJ2-3, with D perhaps TRBD1 (5 bases). CDR3 length: 16 amino acids. V shed 4 bases and J shed 6 bases, with 20 bases lying between them. Germline V gene lookup returns CDR1 LGHDT and CDR2 YNNKEL (reference sequence).

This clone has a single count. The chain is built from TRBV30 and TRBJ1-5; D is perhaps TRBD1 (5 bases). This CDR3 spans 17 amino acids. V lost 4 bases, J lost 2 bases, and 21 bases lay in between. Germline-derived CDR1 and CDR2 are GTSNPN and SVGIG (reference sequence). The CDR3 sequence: CAWKPGLTPGGNQPQHF. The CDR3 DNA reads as TGTGCCTGGAAACCCGGGCTCACCCCGGGGGGCAATCAGCCCCAGCATTTT.

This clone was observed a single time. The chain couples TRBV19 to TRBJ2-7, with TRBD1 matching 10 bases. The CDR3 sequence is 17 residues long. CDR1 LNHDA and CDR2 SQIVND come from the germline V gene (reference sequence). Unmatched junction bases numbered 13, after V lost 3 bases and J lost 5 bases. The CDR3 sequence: CASSIAAAGQGFNEQYF. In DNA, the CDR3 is TGTGCCAGTAGTATCGCCGCCGCGGGACAGGGGTTCAACGAGCAGTACTTC.

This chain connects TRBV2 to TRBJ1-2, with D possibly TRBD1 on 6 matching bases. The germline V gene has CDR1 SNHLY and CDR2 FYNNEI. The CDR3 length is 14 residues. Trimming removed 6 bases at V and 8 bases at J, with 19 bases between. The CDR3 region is CASSYAYRDEGYTF. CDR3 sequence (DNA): TGTGCCAGCAGCTATGCATACAGGGACGAGGGCTACACCTTC. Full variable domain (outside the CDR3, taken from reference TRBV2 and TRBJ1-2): EPEVTQTPSHQVTQMGQEVILRCVPISNHLYFYWYRQILGQKVEFLVSFYNNEISEKSEIFDDQFSVERPDGSNFTLKIRSTKLEDSAMYFCASSYAYRDEGYTFGSGTRLTVV.

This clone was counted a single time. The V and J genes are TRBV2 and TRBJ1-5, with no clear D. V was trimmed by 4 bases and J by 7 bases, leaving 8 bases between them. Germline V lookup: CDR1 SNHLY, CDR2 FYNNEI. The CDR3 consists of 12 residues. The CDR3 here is CASSVSQQPQHF. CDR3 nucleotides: TGTGCCAGCAGTGTCTCGCAGCAGCCCCAGCATTTT.